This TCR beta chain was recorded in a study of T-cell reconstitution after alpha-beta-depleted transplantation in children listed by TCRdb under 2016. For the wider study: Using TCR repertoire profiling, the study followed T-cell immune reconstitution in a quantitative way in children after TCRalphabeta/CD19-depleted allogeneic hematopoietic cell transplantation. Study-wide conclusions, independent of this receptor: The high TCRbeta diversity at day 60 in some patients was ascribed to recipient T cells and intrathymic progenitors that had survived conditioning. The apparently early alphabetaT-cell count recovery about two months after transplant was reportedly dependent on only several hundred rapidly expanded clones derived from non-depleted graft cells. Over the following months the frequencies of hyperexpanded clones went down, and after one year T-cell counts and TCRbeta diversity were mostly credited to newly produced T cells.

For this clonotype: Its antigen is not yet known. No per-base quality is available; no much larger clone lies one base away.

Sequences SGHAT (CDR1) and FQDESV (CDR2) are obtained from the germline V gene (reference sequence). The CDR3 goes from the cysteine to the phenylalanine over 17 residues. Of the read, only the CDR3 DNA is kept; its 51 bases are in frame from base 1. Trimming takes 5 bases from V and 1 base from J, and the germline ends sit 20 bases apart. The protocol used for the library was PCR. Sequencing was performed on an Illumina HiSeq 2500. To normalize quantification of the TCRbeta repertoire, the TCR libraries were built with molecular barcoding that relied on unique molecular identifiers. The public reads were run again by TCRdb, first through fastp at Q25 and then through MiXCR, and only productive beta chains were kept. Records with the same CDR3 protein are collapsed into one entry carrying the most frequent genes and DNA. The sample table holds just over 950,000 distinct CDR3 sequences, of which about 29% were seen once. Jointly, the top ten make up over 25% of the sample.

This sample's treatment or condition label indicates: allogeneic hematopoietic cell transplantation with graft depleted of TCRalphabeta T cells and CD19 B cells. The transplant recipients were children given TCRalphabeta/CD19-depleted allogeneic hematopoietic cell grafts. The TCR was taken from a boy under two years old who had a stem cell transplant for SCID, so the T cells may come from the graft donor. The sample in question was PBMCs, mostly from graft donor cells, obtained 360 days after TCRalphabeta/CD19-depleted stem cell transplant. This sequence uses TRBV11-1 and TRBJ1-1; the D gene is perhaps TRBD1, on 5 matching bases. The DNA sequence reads TGTGCCAGCAGCGTGGGACCAAGGGGATCCCCGAACACTGAAGCTTTCTTT. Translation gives CASSVGPRGSPNTEAFF. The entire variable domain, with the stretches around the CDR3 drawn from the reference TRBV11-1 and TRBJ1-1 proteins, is EAEVAQSPRYKITEKSQAVAFWCDPISGHATLYWYRQILGQGPELLVQFQDESVVDDSQLPKDRFSAERLKGVDSTLKIQPAELGDSAMYLCASSVGPRGSPNTEAFFGQGTRLTVV.